Following are 15 T cell receptor beta chains from one sample sequenced in a study of cytomegalovirus exposure and HLA in healthy donors. The PCR had 60 Vbeta and 13 Jbeta primers. Measured with immunoSEQ multiplex PCR; TCRdb has only the in-frame clones, and not every one. The sample holds about 31,000 clones, about 83% seen once. What was sequenced was PBMCs. These receptors originate from a boy aged 10-17 years in good health and CMV-seronegative.

The CDR3 region is CSFNRGGDEKLFF. CDR3 nucleotides: TGCAGCTTCAACAGGGGGGGGGATGAAAAACTGTTTTTT. The chain combines TRBV29-1 with TRBJ1-4, with 8 positions matching TRBD1. After removal of 8 bases from V and 6 bases from J, the junction contained 8 bases not matched to a gene. The germline CDR1 and CDR2 sequences are SQVTM and ANQGSEA. The CDR3 has 13 residues.

The rearrangement uses TRBV5-1 and TRBJ2-3; TRBD1 matches 11 bases. Trimming took 5 bases from V and 3 from J; bases not matched to a gene: 11. This CDR3 is 17 amino acids long. Per the germline V gene, CDR1 is SGHRS and CDR2 is YFSETQ. The CDR3 region is CASSLGQGATSTDTQYF. The CDR3 DNA reads as TGCGCCAGCAGTCTAGGACAGGGGGCTACTAGTACAGATACGCAGTATTTT.

The chain couples TRBV4-1 to TRBJ1-5, with 7 positions matching TRBD1. Per the germline V gene, CDR1 is MGHRA and CDR2 is YSYEKL. V lost 1 base, J lost 0 bases, and 3 bases stayed unmatched. The CDR3 is 16 amino acids. DNA of the CDR3: TGCGCCAGCAGCCAAGGGGACAGTTATAGCAATCAGCCCCAGCATTTT. Protein product: CASSQGDSYSNQPQHF.

In DNA form, the CDR3 reads TGTGCCAGCAGTTCCGGACAGGGGGGGACTAATGAAAAACTGTTTTTT. Translation: CASSSGQGGTNEKLFF. This sequence joins TRBV28 and TRBJ1-4, with 10 bases lining up with TRBD1. Looked up from germline, CDR1 is MDHEN and CDR2 is SYDVKM. The ends lost 4 bases at V and 2 bases at J; junction bases unmatched: 4. There are 16 residues in the CDR3.

The gene calls are TRBV11-2 and TRBJ1-3, with unresolved D. Germline CDR1 is SGHAT and CDR2 is FQNNGV. The V gene lost 0 bases and the J gene lost 7 bases, with 7 bases spanning the gap. This CDR3 is built from 13 residues. This CDR3 reads CASSLDYLNTIYF. In nucleotides, the CDR3 is TGTGCCAGCAGCTTAGATTATTTGAACACCATATATTTT.

This rearrangement joins TRBV6-5 to TRBJ2-7; 9 nucleotides align to TRBD1. J was trimmed by 4 bases and V by 6 bases; bases with no gene match: 7. CDR1 and CDR2 (germline): MNHEY, SVGAGI. The CDR3 spans 14 residues. CDR3: CASSSGTGKYEQYF. The CDR3 region has the DNA TGTGCCAGCAGCTCCGGGACAGGGAAATACGAGCAGTACTTC.

The chain couples TRBV28 to TRBJ2-5; 8 positions agree with TRBD1. The CDR3 runs to 19 residues. J gave up 5 bases and V 10 bases, and 27 bases lay outside the gene matches. The germline V gene has CDR1 MDHEN and CDR2 SYDVKM. CDR3: CATLAVYSSAGQGTETQYF. The DNA for the CDR3 is TGTGCCACCCTAGCAGTTTACTCATCCGCCGGACAGGGAACGGAGACCCAGTACTTC. The full variable domain, completed using reference TRBV28 and TRBJ2-5, is DVKVTQSSRYLVKRTGEKVFLECVQDMDHENMFWYRQDPGLGLRLIYFSYDVKMKEKGDIPEGYSVSREKKERFSLILESASTNQTSMYLCATLAVYSSAGQGTETQYFGPGTRLLVL.

This clone came up once. The chain combines TRBV5-1 with TRBJ1-2; 9 nucleotides match TRBD1. The CDR3 has 14 amino acids. Germline values: CDR1 SGHRS, CDR2 YFSETQ. The junction had 8 bases not matched to a gene; V was cut back by 4 bases and J by 7 bases. The CDR3: CASSPGQGLVGYTF. The CDR3 DNA is TGCGCCAGCAGCCCCGGACAGGGGTTAGTTGGCTACACCTTC.

This sequence joins TRBV5-5 and TRBJ2-5, with D unclear. Looked up from germline, CDR1 is SGHKS and CDR2 is YYEKEE (reference sequence). Trimming stripped 8 bases from V and 1 base from J, with 12 bases between. The CDR3 runs to 13 residues. CDR3 sequence reads: CARNPLVQETQYF. CDR3 in DNA: TGTGCCAGAAACCCCCTAGTCCAAGAGACCCAGTACTTC.

The rearrangement links TRBV7-9 to TRBJ1-2, with no clear D. The CDR3 runs 12 residues. Trimming removed 0 bases at V and 8 bases at J, with 7 bases between. The germline gives CDR1 SEHNR, CDR2 FQNEAQ (reference sequence). This chain's CDR3 is CASSLAREGYTF. The CDR3 DNA reads TGTGCCAGCAGCTTAGCAAGGGAGGGCTACACCTTC.

This chain links TRBV7-9 with TRBJ2-3, with 8 bases lining up with TRBD2. CDR3 length: 14 amino acids. V lost 8 bases to trimming and J lost 0 bases; unmatched junction nucleotides: 4. In germline, CDR1 is SEHNR, CDR2 FQNEAQ (reference sequence). In DNA, the CDR3 is TGTGCCAGCCCCTCTAGCGGGAGCACAGATACGCAGTATTTT. It yields the protein CASPSSGSTDTQYF.

The rearrangement uses TRBV5-1 and TRBJ2-1; 8 nucleotides agree with TRBD2. V trimming: 0 bases; J trimming: 5 bases; junction bases outside the gene matches: 4. In germline, CDR1 is SGHRS, CDR2 YFSETQ. The CDR3 extends over 15 amino acids. The CDR3 here is CASSLAGGINNEQFF. In DNA, the CDR3 is TGCGCCAGCAGCTTGGCGGGGGGGATTAACAATGAGCAGTTCTTC. Filled out from reference TRBV5-1 and TRBJ2-1, the complete variable domain reads KAGVTQTPRYLIKTRGQQVTLSCSPISGHRSVSWYQQTPGQGLQFLFEYFSETQRNKGNFPGRFSGRQFSNSRSEMNVSTLELGDSALYLCASSLAGGINNEQFFGPGTRLTVL.

V is TRBV9 and J is TRBJ2-1; 9 positions match TRBD2. The germline V gene encodes CDR1 SGDLS and CDR2 YYNGEE. The J segment lost 0 bases and the V segment lost 4 bases, leaving 5 bases of the junction unmatched. This CDR3 region has 16 residues. CDR3 sequence reads: CASSFRLADSYNEQFF. CDR3 coding DNA: TGTGCCAGCAGCTTCAGACTAGCGGACTCCTACAATGAGCAGTTCTTC.

This chain links TRBV7-6 with TRBJ1-5; 8 bases are shared with TRBD1. CDR3 length: 13 amino acids. Germline V lookup: CDR1 SGHVS, CDR2 FNYEAQ. With V trimmed by 10 bases and J by 4 bases, 6 bases remained unmatched. The CDR3 protein is CANQDRVNQPQHF. The CDR3, as DNA: TGTGCCAACCAGGACAGGGTGAATCAGCCCCAGCATTTT.

This sequence joins TRBV5-3 and TRBJ2-7; TRBD1 aligns across 9 bases. TRBV5-3 is designated an ORF whose function remains uncertain. The ends lost 2 bases at V and 7 bases at J; junction bases unmatched: 16. The CDR3 length is 17 residues. This chain's CDR3 is CARSLRQSGTGYGEQYF. As DNA, the CDR3 is TGTGCCAGAAGCTTACGACAAAGCGGGACAGGGTACGGGGAGCAGTACTTC.